Each of the 31 T cell receptor beta chains below was sequenced from the same sample in a study of cytomegalovirus exposure and HLA in healthy donors. PCR employed 60 Vbeta and 13 Jbeta primers. Generated by immunoSEQ multiplex PCR, the TCRdb table keeps only in-frame clones and is missing some. The sample data list roughly 57,000 clones. What was sequenced was PBMCs. The receptors here all came from a man in his late teens or twenties in good health and CMV-seropositive.

J is TRBJ2-7 and V is TRBV5-1; 10 bases map to TRBD2. The length of the CDR3 is 15 residues. Germline-derived CDR1 and CDR2 are SGHRS and YFSETQ. V lost 4 bases to trimming and J lost 1 base; unmatched junction nucleotides: 5. The CDR3 sequence is CASSPKREGSYEQYF. In DNA, the CDR3 is TGCGCCAGCAGCCCAAAGCGGGAGGGTTCCTACGAGCAGTACTTC. Full variable domain (outside the CDR3, taken from reference TRBV5-1 and TRBJ2-7): KAGVTQTPRYLIKTRGQQVTLSCSPISGHRSVSWYQQTPGQGLQFLFEYFSETQRNKGNFPGRFSGRQFSNSRSEMNVSTLELGDSALYLCASSPKREGSYEQYFGPGTRLTVT.

The J gene is TRBJ2-7, the V gene TRBV7-2; 9 nucleotides match TRBD2. Germline V lookup: CDR1 SGHTA, CDR2 FQGNSA. This CDR3 has 14 amino acids. J gave up 3 bases and V 5 bases, and 5 bases lay outside the gene matches. CDR3 loop: CASSLSGSGYEQYF. The CDR3 DNA follows: TGTGCCAGCAGCCTTAGCGGGAGTGGCTACGAGCAGTACTTC. Full variable domain (remainder filled in from reference TRBV7-2 and TRBJ2-7): GAGVSQSPSNKVTEKGKDVELRCDPISGHTALYWYRQSLGQGLEFLIYFQGNSAPDKSGLPSDRFSAERTGGSVSTLTIQRTQQEDSAVYLCASSLSGSGYEQYFGPGTRLTVT.

This chain links TRBV28 with TRBJ2-7, with TRBD2 identical over 8 bases. Germline loops: CDR1 MDHEN, CDR2 SYDVKM. The CDR3 covers 14 residues. V shed 6 bases and J 2 bases; nucleotides not matched to a gene: 6. CDR3 in amino acids: CASRAAGVAYEQYF. CDR3 sequence (DNA): TGTGCCAGCAGAGCAGCGGGAGTAGCCTACGAGCAGTACTTC.

The V gene is TRBV6-1, the J gene TRBJ1-5; a possible D gene is TRBD1 (6 bases). V dropped 1 base and J dropped 4 bases, with 8 bases sitting between them. Germline V CDR1 and CDR2: MNHNS, SASEGT. There are 14 residues in the CDR3. The CDR3 DNA follows: TGTGCCAGCAGTGAAGACAGGGTGAATCAGCCCCAGCATTTT. Translated: CASSEDRVNQPQHF.

The V gene is TRBV9, the J gene TRBJ2-5, with 8 bases fitting TRBD1. Per the germline V gene, CDR1 is SGDLS and CDR2 is YYNGEE. V gave up 0 bases and J gave up 2 bases; unmatched junction bases: 3. CDR3 length: 15 residues. CDR3 loop: CASSVDDRGQETQYF. CDR3 in DNA: TGTGCCAGCAGCGTAGACGACAGGGGTCAAGAGACCCAGTACTTC. The full variable domain, with the rest looked up from reference TRBV9 and TRBJ2-5, is DSGVTQTPKHLITATGQRVTLRCSPRSGDLSVYWYQQSLDQGLQFLIQYYNGEERAKGNILERFSAQQFPDLHSELNLSSLELGDSALYFCASSVDDRGQETQYFGPGTRLLVL.

The chain couples TRBV18 to TRBJ2-2; the D gene is possibly TRBD1 (6 bases). The V gene lost 5 bases and the J gene lost 1 base, with 14 bases spanning the gap. The CDR3 sequence is 16 residues long. Germline CDR1 is KGHSH and CDR2 is LQKENI. The CDR3 region is CASSSGTPKNTGELFF. The CDR3 DNA reads TGTGCCAGCTCATCCGGGACACCGAAGAACACCGGGGAGCTGTTTTTT.

The chain couples TRBV5-1 to TRBJ2-3; D might be TRBD1 (6 bases). Germline CDR1 SGHRS, CDR2 YFSETQ. V was pared by 5 bases and J by 4 bases, with 23 bases between. The CDR3 is 17 amino acids. CDR3 nucleotides: TGCGCCAGCAGTGGAAGGACAGTACTTTTAGGTGCAGATACGCAGTATTTT. As protein: CASSGRTVLLGADTQYF. The full variable domain, its missing parts supplied by reference TRBV5-1 and TRBJ2-3, is KAGVTQTPRYLIKTRGQQVTLSCSPISGHRSVSWYQQTPGQGLQFLFEYFSETQRNKGNFPGRFSGRQFSNSRSEMNVSTLELGDSALYLCASSGRTVLLGADTQYFGPGTRLTVL.

This sequence joins TRBV11-3 and TRBJ2-1; TRBD1 agrees at 9 bases. The CDR3 has 13 amino acids. Germline CDR1 reads SGHNT; CDR2 reads YENEEA. V gave up 2 bases and J gave up 15 bases; unmatched junction bases: 8. The CDR3 protein is CASSLNRDRGVFF. The CDR3 coding sequence is TGTGCCAGCAGCTTAAATCGCGACAGGGGGGTGTTCTTC.

DNA for the CDR3: TGCGCCAGCAGTCGCGGGTTCCTTAACAATGAGCAGTTCTTC. This codes for CASSRGFLNNEQFF. The gene calls are TRBV4-1 and TRBJ2-1; perhaps TRBD2 as D (5 bases). Deletions cut 6 bases from V and 5 bases from J, with 14 bases between. Germline V gene lookup returns CDR1 MGHRA and CDR2 YSYEKL. The length of the CDR3 is 14 residues.

This chain links TRBV21-1 with TRBJ2-7; the table's D call, TRBD1, has no DNA check behind it. TRBV21-1 is noted as a pseudogene. The CDR3 runs to 16 residues. CDR3 protein: CASSKTRQGLPYEQYF. CDR3 DNA: TGTGCCAGCAGCAAAACCCGACAGGGGTTACCCTACGAGCAGTACTTC.

The J gene is TRBJ2-5, the V gene TRBV5-1, with no clear D. The CDR3 is 13 amino acids. The germline CDR1 and CDR2 sequences are SGHRS and YFSETQ. V gave up 0 bases and J gave up 3 bases, with 6 bases separating them. DNA of the CDR3: TGCGCCAGCAGCTTGGCAACGGAAGAGACCCAGTACTTC. Translation: CASSLATEETQYF.

The CDR3 coding sequence is TGTGCCAGCAGCACGGGACAGGGGAACACTGAAGCTTTCTTT. Protein: CASSTGQGNTEAFF. The rearrangement uses TRBV5-4 and TRBJ1-1; 9 positions match TRBD1. The CDR3 loop spans 14 amino acids. Germline V gene sequence: CDR1 SGHNT, CDR2 YYREEE (reference sequence). J lost 1 base, V lost 4 bases, and 2 bases had no gene match.

The rearrangement links TRBV9 to TRBJ1-3; 8 bases line up with TRBD1. The germline CDR1 and CDR2 sequences are SGDLS and YYNGEE. The CDR3 covers 15 residues. V shed 2 bases, J shed 0 bases, and the junction held 1 base outside the gene matches. The CDR3 DNA reads TGTGCCAGCAGCGTTACAGGGGGCTCTGGAAACACCATATATTTT. Protein: CASSVTGGSGNTIYF.

The V and J genes are TRBV11-3 and TRBJ2-5, with D possibly TRBD2 on 5 matching bases. The CDR3 covers 15 residues. Germline values: CDR1 SGHNT, CDR2 YENEEA. V lost 2 bases and J lost 5, with 15 bases in between. The CDR3 sequence is CASSLISVRGETQYF. The CDR3 nucleotides read TGTGCCAGCAGCTTAATCTCCGTTCGAGGGGAGACCCAGTACTTC. Looking up the rest from reference TRBV11-3 and TRBJ2-5 gives the full variable domain: EAGVVQSPRYKIIEKKQPVAFWCNPISGHNTLYWYLQNLGQGPELLIRYENEEAVDDSQLPKDRFSAERLKGVDSTLKIQPAELGDSAVYLCASSLISVRGETQYFGPGTRLLVL.

The gene calls are TRBV5-1 and TRBJ1-4; D ambiguous. In germline, CDR1 is SGHRS, CDR2 YFSETQ. The CDR3 extends over 15 amino acids. V dropped 2 bases and J dropped 0 bases, with 8 bases sitting between them. The CDR3 bases are TGCGCCAGCAGCTTTAATACTCCAACTAATGAAAAACTGTTTTTT. Translated: CASSFNTPTNEKLFF.

The V and J genes are TRBV19 and TRBJ2-7, with TRBD1 matching over 9 bases. Germline V lookup: CDR1 LNHDA, CDR2 SQIVND (reference sequence). The ends lost 5 bases at V and 2 bases at J; junction bases unmatched: 4. The CDR3 length is 14 residues. The CDR3 region is CASSGTGRAYEQYF. CDR3 nucleotides: TGTGCCAGTAGTGGGACAGGGAGAGCCTACGAGCAGTACTTC.

The chain joins TRBV15 to TRBJ2-7; weak D call: TRBD1 (6 bases). This CDR3 is 14 amino acids long. Germline assignment: CDR1 LNHNV and CDR2 YYDKDF (reference sequence). With 5 bases removed from V and 2 bases from J, the gap between germline ends came to 13 bases. CDR3 sequence reads: CATSRTVPTYEQYF. The DNA of the CDR3 is TGTGCCACCAGCCGGACAGTTCCGACCTACGAGCAGTACTTC.

To note about this clone: The same CDR3 is also encoded by other DNA sequences in this sample. The rearrangement uses TRBV6-5 and TRBJ1-2; D call uncertain. CDR1 is MNHEY and CDR2 is SVGAGI in the germline V gene. This CDR3 comprises 13 residues. Between the trimmed V and J ends, which lost 5 bases and 8 bases, there was a span of 15 bases. The CDR3 region is CASSEGQFGGYTF. The CDR3 DNA is TGTGCCAGCAGTGAGGGCCAGTTTGGAGGCTACACCTTC.

This chain connects TRBV28 to TRBJ2-7; 7 bases fit TRBD1. CDR3 size: 13 residues. The V segment lost 9 bases and the J segment 4 bases; nucleotides outside the gene matches: 9. Germline V lookup: CDR1 MDHEN, CDR2 SYDVKM. CDR3 DNA: TGTGCCAGTAGCGACAGGGATCCATACGAGCAGTACTTC. As protein: CASSDRDPYEQYF. The variable domain in full, completed from reference TRBV28 and TRBJ2-7, reads DVKVTQSSRYLVKRTGEKVFLECVQDMDHENMFWYRQDPGLGLRLIYFSYDVKMKEKGDIPEGYSVSREKKERFSLILESASTNQTSMYLCASSDRDPYEQYFGPGTRLTVT.

CDR3 sequence reads: CASSSLGLAGQYEQYF. Written as DNA, the CDR3 is TGTGCCAGCAGTTCTCTCGGACTAGCGGGACAGTACGAGCAGTACTTC. The chain links TRBV6-5 to TRBJ2-7, with 12 bases lining up with TRBD2. CDR1 and CDR2 (germline): MNHEY, SVGAGI. The trim removed 4 bases at V and 4 bases at J, leaving 8 bases unmatched. The length of the CDR3 is 16 residues.

The CDR3 DNA reads as TGTGCCACCAGCAGAGACCGGGAGGGCAGTAGGGAGCTGTTTTTT. This encodes CATSRDREGSRELFF. This rearrangement joins TRBV15 to TRBJ2-2, with 8 bases matching TRBD2. The V gene's germline CDR1 is LNHNV and CDR2 YYDKDF (reference sequence). V lost 0 bases and J lost 9; bases outside the gene matches: 6. The CDR3 loop spans 15 amino acids.

Details on this clone: Other DNA sequences in the sample encode the same CDR3. The chain is built from TRBV2 and TRBJ1-6, with 8 bases identical to TRBD1. Germline CDR1 and CDR2: SNHLY and FYNNEI. The CDR3 runs 16 residues. Trimming removed 2 bases from V and 3 bases from J; junction bases left unmatched: 3. This CDR3 reads CASSEYRGGYNSPLHF. The CDR3 region has the DNA TGTGCCAGCAGTGAATACAGGGGGGGCTATAATTCACCCCTCCACTTT.

Of note for this clone: At one end, the junction sequence differs from germline, possibly due to a read error. This rearrangement joins TRBV5-1 to TRBJ1-1; 9 nucleotides agree with TRBD1. The CDR3 length is 14 residues. Germline CDR1 is SGHRS and CDR2 is YFSETQ. CDR3 amino acids: CASRLGQGRAEAFF. For the CDR3, the DNA is TGCGCCAGCAGGTTGGGACAGGGTCGCGCTGAAGCTTTCTTT.

As for this clone: The junction differs from germline at one of its ends, possibly a read error. The gene calls are TRBV7-7 and TRBJ2-2; D is ambiguous. This CDR3 is 16 amino acids long. Germline V gene sequence: CDR1 SSHAT, CDR2 FNYEAQ (reference sequence). The CDR3 loop is CASSLVGAGNTGELFF. CDR3 nucleotides: TGTGCTAGCAGCTTAGTTGGTGCAGGGAACACCGGGGAGCTGTTTTTT.

CDR3 residues: CASSLWDRSYEQYF. The DNA of the CDR3 is TGTGCCAGCAGTTTATGGGACAGATCCTACGAGCAGTACTTC. This chain uses TRBV28 with TRBJ2-7, with D perhaps matching TRBD1 (6 bases). Trimming removed 0 bases from V and 1 base from J, with 7 bases in between. The CDR3 consists of 14 residues. Germline V lookup: CDR1 MDHEN, CDR2 SYDVKM.

This chain joins TRBV29-1 and TRBJ1-1, with unresolved D. Deletions cut 5 bases from V and 0 bases from J, with 10 bases between. The CDR3 loop spans 13 amino acids. CDR1 is SQVTM, CDR2 ANQGSEA, per germline. The CDR3 DNA sequence: TGCAGCGTTAGGAGGGAGGTGAACACTGAAGCTTTCTTT. Protein product: CSVRREVNTEAFF.

The chain recombines TRBV7-3 with TRBJ2-3; TRBD2 matches at 8 bases. CDR1 is SGHTA, CDR2 FQGTGA, per germline. Trimming took 5 bases from V and 4 from J; bases not matched to a gene: 11. The length of the CDR3 is 16 residues. CDR3 DNA sequence: TGTGCCAGCAGCGATTATCCGGGACTAGATCCAGATACGCAGTATTTT. This gives the protein CASSDYPGLDPDTQYF.

This chain links TRBV11-3 with TRBJ2-7; TRBD2 aligns across 9 bases. V shed 6 bases and J 2 bases; nucleotides not matched to a gene: 5. Germline assignment: CDR1 SGHNT and CDR2 YENEEA. CDR3 size: 14 residues. CDR3 nucleotide sequence: TGTGCCAGCAGTCCTAGCGGGATGACCTACGAGCAGTACTTC. Amino acids: CASSPSGMTYEQYF.

This chain connects TRBV6-5 to TRBJ2-5; D gene uncertain. The J call may be incorrect, as the DNA end agrees better with TRBJ2-7. Germline CDR1 MNHEY, CDR2 SVGAGI. The CDR3 is made up of 15 amino acids. CDR3 DNA sequence: TGTGCCAGCAGTTACTCTTCCTATTCCCAATACGAGCAGTACTTC. The encoded protein is CASSYSSYSQYEQYF.

This chain connects TRBV7-6 to TRBJ1-1; D ambiguous. Trimming took off 2 bases at V and 0 bases at J, with 4 bases between the two ends. The CDR3 is made up of 13 amino acids. Germline values: CDR1 SGHVS, CDR2 FNYEAQ. The DNA for the CDR3 is TGTGCCAGCAGCTTACATGTGAACACTGAAGCTTTCTTT. It is translated as CASSLHVNTEAFF.

The V gene is TRBV27, the J gene TRBJ1-3; D gene ambiguous. Germline V CDR1 and CDR2: MNHEY, SMNVEV (reference sequence). V lost 4 bases and J lost 4, with 2 bases in between. This CDR3 region has 11 residues. In DNA, the CDR3 is TGTGCCAGCAGTTCAGGAAACACCATATATTTT. The encoded protein is CASSSGNTIYF.